The clone carrying this T cell receptor (beta chain) showed up many times. The sample comes from a study of T cells in Graves' hyperthyroidism and ophthalmopathy. The CDR3 is made up of 12 amino acids. Germline CDR1 is MDHEN and CDR2 is SYDVKM. V lost 7 bases, J lost 8 bases, and 11 bases lay in between. Amplification targeted TCR beta CDR3 regions from RNA transcripts. Initially, a first-round RT-PCR of the TCR CDR3 employed the HTBI primer set. TCRdb ran MiXCR on the multiplex PCR reads and lists one entry per CDR3 protein. Found here are some 700,000 distinct CDR3 sequences, 17% of them singletons; the top ten hold 15%. Patients counted as stable if ophthalmopathy did not develop within 18 months.

The receptor was isolated from a man aged 50 or older with Graves' hyperthyroidism. This chain links TRBV28 with TRBJ1-4; D gene ambiguous. The sequencing sample was made of blood. CDR3 amino acids: CASTPGGEKLFF. CDR3 coding DNA: TGTGCCAGCACCCCGGGAGGGGAAAAACTGTTTTTT.